This TCR beta chain was profiled in a study of blood T cell repertoires in COVID-19. Across the whole study: The study drew acute and convalescent COVID-19 samples from the United States, Italy and Spain. T cells, B-cell-depleted T cells, or PBMCs supplied cDNA or gDNA.

The length of the CDR3 is 19 residues. Germline lookup yields CDR1 LGHDT and CDR2 YNNKEL (reference sequence). V dropped 0 bases and J dropped 2; count of bases not matched to a gene: 16. Sequencing used immunoSEQ multiplex PCR; TCRdb keeps in-frame clones, though not all of them. This table has about 50,000 clones, around 90% appearing once. The source material was peripheral blood. This TCR derives from a human donor with active COVID-19. The donor label of this sample is uncertain. This chain links TRBV3-1 (or the pseudogene TRBV3-2) with TRBJ2-7; 7 bases fit TRBD2. DNA of the CDR3: TGTGCCAGCAGCCAAGAGCGGGGTCAGGGAGGGAGCCTAGCCTACGAGCAGTACTTC. As protein: CASSQERGQGGSLAYEQYF.